The clone carrying this T cell receptor (beta chain) was observed a few times. What it recognizes is unknown. Some clones are missing from TCRdb's copy, which holds only in-frame ones; the method was immunoSEQ multiplex PCR. The repertoire has about 38,000 clones, 65% to 90% of them found once; the top ten carry roughly 1.3%. The data were taken from a study of STAT5B mutations in CD4+ large granular lymphocyte leukemia. Regarding the study as a whole: No patients shared main leukemic clonotypes, though around 25% appeared at low frequency elsewhere.

The length of the CDR3 is 14 residues. Germline-derived CDR1 and CDR2 are SEHNR and FQNEAQ (reference sequence). The ends were cut back, 4 bases at V and 5 bases at J, with 12 bases in the middle. Buffy coats from healthy blood donors served as controls. This TCR was recovered from a human donor in good health. Input material: CD4+ T cells from blood buffy coats. V and J are TRBV7-9 and TRBJ1-5; D is unclear. The CDR3 sequence is CASSSSRDDQPQHF. Here the CDR3 DNA reads TGTGCCAGCAGCTCTAGTCGGGATGATCAGCCCCAGCATTTT.